This entry lists 30 T cell receptor beta chains sequenced from one sample in a study of cytomegalovirus exposure and HLA in healthy donors. TCRdb keeps only in-frame clones here, not all; method: immunoSEQ multiplex PCR. The table records some 270,000 clones, just over 85% of them present only once. The specimen was PBMCs. These receptors were taken from a young woman in good health and CMV-seronegative.

This clone was recorded only once. J is TRBJ1-1 and V is TRBV29-1; 8 nucleotides match TRBD1. The length of the CDR3 is 12 residues. With V trimmed by 7 bases and J by 4 bases, 5 bases remained unmatched. From germline, CDR1 is SQVTM and CDR2 ANQGSEA. The CDR3 coding sequence is TGCAGCGCCCAGGACAGGGTCACTGAAGCTTTCTTT. It encodes CSAQDRVTEAFF.

This clone appeared a few times. The J gene is TRBJ1-2, the V gene TRBV6-1, with D unclear. V was trimmed by 4 bases and J by 5 bases, leaving 11 bases between them. Germline V gives CDR1 MNHNS, CDR2 SASEGT. This CDR3 is built from 13 residues. The CDR3 is CASSVPSPYGYTF. DNA of the CDR3: TGTGCCAGCAGTGTTCCGTCCCCTTATGGCTACACCTTC.

Of note for this clone: The same CDR3 arises from other DNA sequences in this sample as well. This rearrangement joins TRBV30 to TRBJ1-5; no clear D. Germline lookup yields CDR1 GTSNPN and CDR2 SVGIG (reference sequence). V was trimmed by 0 bases and J by 2 bases, leaving 8 bases between them. The CDR3 runs 14 residues. The CDR3 DNA sequence: TGTGCCTGGAGTGTTGGAGGAGGCAATCAGCCCCAGCATTTT. Protein sequence: CAWSVGGGNQPQHF.

V is TRBV29-1 and J is TRBJ2-1, with a tentative D call TRBD1 (5 bases). The V end lost 6 bases, the J end lost 2 bases, and 17 bases lay between the germline ends. The CDR3 runs 15 residues. Germline V CDR1 and CDR2: SQVTM, ANQGSEA. The CDR3: CSVTLTVFPYNEQFF. DNA of the CDR3: TGCAGCGTGACCTTGACAGTTTTCCCCTACAATGAGCAGTTCTTC.

The chain has TRBV4-3 and TRBJ2-2; 13 bases map to TRBD2. The CDR3 covers 15 residues. The germline CDR1 and CDR2 sequences are LGHNA and YSLEER. V trimming: 5 bases; J trimming: 6 bases; junction bases outside the gene matches: 3. The CDR3 coding sequence is TGCGCCAGCAGCAGACTAGCGGGGGGTCCCGGGGAGCTGTTTTTT. Translated, it gives CASSRLAGGPGELFF.

CDR3 nucleotides: TGCGCCAGCAGCCAAGAAGGAATAGCCCAGAGTGAGCAGTTCTTC. It encodes CASSQEGIAQSEQFF. This chain connects TRBV4-3 to TRBJ2-1; D remains unclear. Trimming took 0 bases from V and 9 from J, leaving 15 bases between them. The CDR3 extends over 15 amino acids. From germline, CDR1 is LGHNA and CDR2 YSLEER.

The CDR3 is CASSQEWTANRGSYNEQFF. The DNA of the CDR3 is TGCGCCAGCAGCCAGGAATGGACAGCCAACAGGGGGTCCTACAATGAGCAGTTCTTC. The chain links TRBV4-1 to TRBJ2-1, with 8 bases that match TRBD1. Germline CDR1 is MGHRA and CDR2 is YSYEKL. The CDR3 spans 19 residues. V was clipped by 3 bases and J by 1 base; unmatched bases: 14.

This chain links TRBV18 with TRBJ2-2; TRBD1 matches at 7 bases. The V segment lost 3 bases and the J segment 2 bases; nucleotides outside the gene matches: 6. This CDR3 region has 16 residues. Per germline, CDR1 KGHSH and CDR2 LQKENI. The CDR3 is CASSPQGTDNTGELFF. The CDR3 region has the DNA TGTGCCAGCTCACCCCAGGGGACAGATAACACCGGGGAGCTGTTTTTT.

The chain employs TRBV2 and TRBJ2-7, with D maybe TRBD2 (7 bases). The germline V gene has CDR1 SNHLY and CDR2 FYNNEI. Deletions cut 5 bases from V and 4 bases from J, with 15 bases between. The CDR3 extends over 14 amino acids. DNA of the CDR3: TGTGCCAGCAGTAGGGGGGGGACGAGATACGAGCAGTACTTC. Translating it yields CASSRGGTRYEQYF.

The genes are TRBV11-1 and TRBJ2-5, with 8 bases matching TRBD1. The CDR3 is 15 residues long. Per germline, CDR1 SGHAT and CDR2 FQDESV (reference sequence). The J segment lost 5 bases and the V segment lost 6 bases, leaving 11 bases of the junction unmatched. The CDR3, as DNA: TGTGCCAGCAGAGAAGACAGGGGCCCGGGGGAGACCCAGTACTTC. Its translation is CASREDRGPGETQYF.

The J gene is TRBJ2-1, the V gene TRBV20-1; D might be TRBD2 (6 bases). CDR1 is DFQATT and CDR2 is SNEGSKA in the germline V gene (reference sequence). CDR3 length equals 11 residues. Deletions cut 3 bases from V and 10 bases from J, with 10 bases between. The CDR3 region has the DNA TGCAGTGCTAGCCCGGGAGAAGAGCAGTTCTTC. Translation: CSASPGEEQFF.

The chain combines TRBV28 with TRBJ1-2; no clear D gene. Germline CDR1 MDHEN, CDR2 SYDVKM. Trimming stripped 7 bases from V and 4 bases from J, with 13 bases between. The CDR3 spans 13 residues. Here the CDR3 reads CASTEGFRYGYTF. CDR3 DNA: TGTGCCAGCACGGAGGGTTTTCGCTATGGCTACACCTTC.

This clone was picked up one time. The gene calls are TRBV5-1 and TRBJ2-1; TRBD1 matches at 10 bases. Germline CDR1 SGHRS, CDR2 YFSETQ. CDR3 size: 13 residues. V lost 7 bases to trimming and J lost 7 bases; unmatched junction nucleotides: 5. CDR3 nucleotides: TGCGCCAGCTCGGGACAGGGGATTAATGAGCAGTTCTTC. Translation gives CASSGQGINEQFF.

This chain uses TRBV19 with TRBJ1-1; D is possibly TRBD1 (5 bases). V was clipped by 5 bases and J by 11 bases, with 12 bases between them. The CDR3 is 11 amino acids. Germline loops: CDR1 LNHDA, CDR2 SQIVND (reference sequence). The CDR3 loop reads CASSPGTWAFF. The CDR3 DNA follows: TGTGCCAGTAGTCCCGGGACTTGGGCTTTCTTT.

This chain links TRBV28 with TRBJ2-2; 10 bases match TRBD2. Germline-derived CDR1 and CDR2 are MDHEN and SYDVKM. The junction had 1 base not matched to a gene; V was cut back by 0 bases and J by 0 bases. This CDR3 is built from 17 residues. CDR3 in DNA: TGTGCCAGCAGTTTATGGACTAGCGGGCCGAACACCGGGGAGCTGTTTTTT. This encodes CASSLWTSGPNTGELFF.

This clone appeared a few times. The sample carries other DNA sequences with the same CDR3. The chain joins TRBV5-1 to TRBJ2-7; 14 bases agree with TRBD2. The germline gives CDR1 SGHRS, CDR2 YFSETQ. The CDR3 is 15 amino acids. Unmatched junction bases numbered 1, after V lost 2 bases and J lost 3 bases. CDR3 bases: TGCGCCAGCAGCTTTGGGACTAGCGGGAGCTACGAGCAGTACTTC. The encoded protein is CASSFGTSGSYEQYF.

The V and J genes are TRBV4-3 and TRBJ1-4, with 7 bases identical to TRBD1. The CDR3 contains 15 residues. Germline CDR1 reads LGHNA; CDR2 reads YSLEER. The J segment lost 8 bases and the V segment lost 0 bases, leaving 6 bases of the junction unmatched. The CDR3 bases are TGCGCCAGCAGCCAAGAAACAGGGGTGAGAGAAAAACTGTTTTTT. The encoded protein is CASSQETGVREKLFF.

This clone has a handful of counts. The CDR3 sequence: CASSQTTGPSYEQYF. The CDR3 DNA follows: TGTGCCAGCAGTCAAACTACCGGTCCCTCCTACGAGCAGTACTTC. The chain carries TRBV7-7 and TRBJ2-7; D is ambiguous. Germline CDR1 reads SSHAT; CDR2 reads FNYEAQ (reference sequence). Trimming took off 6 bases at V and 0 bases at J, with 15 bases between the two ends. The CDR3 covers 15 residues.

The rearrangement links TRBV4-3 to TRBJ2-7; D unresolved. The CDR3 covers 14 residues. V gave up 1 base and J gave up 1 base, with 8 bases separating them. The germline CDR1 and CDR2 sequences are LGHNA and YSLEER. CDR3 sequence reads: CASSQGHNSYEQYF. The CDR3 DNA reads TGCGCCAGCAGCCAAGGTCACAATTCCTACGAGCAGTACTTC.

The chain combines TRBV30 with TRBJ1-4; perhaps TRBD1 as D (6 bases). The CDR3 is 15 amino acids. Germline values: CDR1 GTSNPN, CDR2 SVGIG (reference sequence). Trimming removed 1 base at V and 4 bases at J, with 13 bases between. CDR3 region: CAWSGAGVINEKLFF. The CDR3 coding sequence is TGTGCCTGGAGTGGGGCAGGGGTGATTAATGAAAAACTGTTTTTT.

Only one count was recorded for this clone. The chain recombines TRBV5-4 with TRBJ2-7; tentatively, D is TRBD1 (6 bases). Germline CDR1 is SGHNT and CDR2 is YYREEE (reference sequence). Trimming took off 4 bases at V and 2 bases at J, with 16 bases between the two ends. CDR3 length: 15 residues. DNA for the CDR3: TGTGCCAGCAGCACGTTACAGGGTCGCCCCTACGAGCAGTACTTC. Its translation: CASSTLQGRPYEQYF.

This chain joins TRBV27 and TRBJ1-2, with a weak D call TRBD1 (5 bases). This CDR3 is 13 amino acids long. V was trimmed by 0 bases and J by 9 bases, leaving 11 bases between them. Germline CDR1 reads MNHEY; CDR2 reads SMNVEV (reference sequence). The CDR3, as DNA: TGTGCCAGCAGTTTATCGGCAGGGCGTCGCTACACCTTC. It yields the protein CASSLSAGRRYTF.

The V and J genes are TRBV5-1 and TRBJ2-2; no clear D gene. The CDR3 length is 15 residues. Trimming left V 0 bases short and J 3 bases short, with 9 bases between. Germline V gene lookup returns CDR1 SGHRS and CDR2 YFSETQ. The CDR3 sequence is CASSLGQVDTGELFF. CDR3 bases: TGCGCCAGCAGCTTGGGTCAGGTAGACACCGGGGAGCTGTTTTTT.

This rearrangement joins TRBV6-6 to TRBJ2-5, with 7 bases lining up with TRBD1. Germline V gene data show CDR1 as MNHNY and CDR2 as SVGAGI (reference sequence). The CDR3 runs 15 residues. The trim removed 10 bases at V and 4 bases at J, leaving 15 bases unmatched. The chain's CDR3 is CATIPRRDSTETQYF. The CDR3 DNA follows: TGTGCCACCATTCCCCGACGGGACAGCACAGAGACCCAGTACTTC.

The chain combines TRBV7-2 with TRBJ1-1; 9 bases map to TRBD1. CDR3 length: 13 residues. Germline assignment: CDR1 SGHTA and CDR2 FQGNSA. The ends lost 10 bases at V and 7 bases at J; junction bases unmatched: 10. DNA of the CDR3: TGTGCCACTAACAGGGGGCAAGCAGGTGAAGCTTTCTTT. Translated: CATNRGQAGEAFF.

V usage is TRBV27 and J usage is TRBJ2-2, with D uncertain. The CDR3 is made up of 13 amino acids. Trimming pared 6 bases from V and 0 bases from J, leaving 5 bases between. Germline lookup yields CDR1 MNHEY and CDR2 SMNVEV (reference sequence). CDR3 protein: CASSPANTGELFF. The CDR3 nucleotides read TGTGCCAGCAGCCCTGCGAACACCGGGGAGCTGTTTTTT.

The chain uses TRBV7-6 and TRBJ2-3; TRBD2 matches at 10 bases. V shed 4 bases, J shed 4 bases, and the junction held 11 bases outside the gene matches. CDR1 is SGHVS and CDR2 is FNYEAQ in the germline V gene. The CDR3 loop spans 17 amino acids. The CDR3 loop reads CASSSQGAGGLPDTQYF. The DNA of the CDR3 is TGTGCCAGCAGCTCCCAGGGAGCGGGAGGGTTGCCAGATACGCAGTATTTT.

V gene TRBV28 combines with J gene TRBJ2-2; 7 positions match TRBD1. The CDR3 extends over 16 amino acids. V trimming: 5 bases; J trimming: 0 bases; junction bases outside the gene matches: 6. In germline, CDR1 is MDHEN, CDR2 SYDVKM. CDR3 in DNA: TGTGCCAGCAGTCCTGTGGGGACAGCGAACACCGGGGAGCTGTTTTTT. Translating it yields CASSPVGTANTGELFF.

This clone was observed a handful of times. This rearrangement joins TRBV5-1 to TRBJ2-7, with 10 nucleotides matching TRBD1. V shed 3 bases and J 2 bases; nucleotides not matched to a gene: 5. The CDR3 runs 15 residues. Germline CDR1 is SGHRS and CDR2 is YFSETQ. CDR3 amino acids: CASSSGQGIPYEQYF. The CDR3 nucleotides read TGCGCCAGCAGCTCGGGACAGGGGATTCCCTACGAGCAGTACTTC.

This clone was seen only a few times. The chain joins TRBV5-1 to TRBJ2-2, with a weak D call TRBD1 (7 bases). The V end lost 1 base, the J end lost 5 bases, and 12 bases lay between the germline ends. The CDR3 is 15 amino acids. CDR1 is SGHRS, CDR2 YFSETQ, per germline. CDR3: CASSLQAGGTGELFF. The CDR3 region has the DNA TGCGCCAGCAGCTTGCAAGCAGGGGGGACCGGGGAGCTGTTTTTT.